Sequencing of this T cell receptor (beta chain) was carried out in a study of T cells in localized non-small cell lung cancer. Clones were sequenced by immunoSEQ multiplex PCR, and TCRdb holds only the in-frame ones, with some missing. The sample gives roughly 38,000 clones, 86% of which show up once; over 5.5% is in the top ten. Concerning this clone itself: As yet, its antigen is unknown.

Study-level findings and limits: Among blood samples, higher T cell density accompanied longer overall survival. Heterogeneity remains possible, as sequencing covered one tumor region only. Across samples, adjacent lung featured a median 57 of the top 100 tumor clones. Uninvolved adjacent lung showed the highest T cell clonality, exceeding tumor.

This TCR came from a male donor aged 60 or older with stage II lung adenocarcinoma. The material sequenced was peripheral blood mononuclear cells, taken before any cancer treatment.

Here the CDR3 reads CASSVGSGSIYEQYF. The CDR3 DNA reads as TGTGCCAGCAGCGTTGGAAGCGGGAGTATATACGAGCAGTACTTC. V is TRBV9 and J is TRBJ2-7; 8 bases agree with TRBD2. The germline V gene encodes CDR1 SGDLS and CDR2 YYNGEE. V gave up 2 bases and J gave up 4 bases; unmatched junction bases: 8. This CDR3 comprises 15 residues.